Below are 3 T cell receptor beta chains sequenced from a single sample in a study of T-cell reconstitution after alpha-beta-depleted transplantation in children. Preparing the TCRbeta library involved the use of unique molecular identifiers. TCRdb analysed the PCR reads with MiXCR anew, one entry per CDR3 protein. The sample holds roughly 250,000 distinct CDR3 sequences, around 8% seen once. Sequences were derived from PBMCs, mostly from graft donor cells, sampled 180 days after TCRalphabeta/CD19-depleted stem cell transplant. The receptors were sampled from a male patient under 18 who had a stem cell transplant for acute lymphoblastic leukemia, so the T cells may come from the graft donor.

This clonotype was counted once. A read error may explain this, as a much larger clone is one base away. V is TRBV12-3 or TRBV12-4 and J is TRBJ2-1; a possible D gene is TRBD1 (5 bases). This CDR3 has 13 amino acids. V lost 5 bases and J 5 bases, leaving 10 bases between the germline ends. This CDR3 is CASSRRAHNEQFF. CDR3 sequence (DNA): TGTGCCAGCAGTCGCAGGGCCCACAATGAGCAGTTCTTC.

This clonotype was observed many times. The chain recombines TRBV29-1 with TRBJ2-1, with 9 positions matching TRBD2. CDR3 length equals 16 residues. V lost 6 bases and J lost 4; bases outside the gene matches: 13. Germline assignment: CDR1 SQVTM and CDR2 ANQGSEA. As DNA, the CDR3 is TGCAGCGTCGGGGGACATCCGGGACTAGCATACAATGAGCAGTTCTTC. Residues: CSVGGHPGLAYNEQFF.

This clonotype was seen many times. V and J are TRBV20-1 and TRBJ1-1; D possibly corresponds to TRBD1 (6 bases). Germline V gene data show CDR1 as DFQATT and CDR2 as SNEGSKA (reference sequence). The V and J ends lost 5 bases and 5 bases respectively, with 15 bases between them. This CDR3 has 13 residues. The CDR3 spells CSAPRTGKTEAFF. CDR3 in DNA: TGCAGTGCTCCTAGAACAGGGAAGACTGAAGCTTTCTTT.